A single sample gave rise to the 24 T cell receptor beta chains below, sequenced in a study of cytomegalovirus exposure and HLA in healthy donors. Amplification used 60 Vbeta primers and 13 Jbeta primers. Assay used: immunoSEQ multiplex PCR; TCRdb lists only in-frame clones, some missing. The sample lists about 140,000 clones, 80% occurring once. The specimen sequenced was PBMCs. The receptors were sampled from a female donor in good health and CMV-seronegative.

This sequence joins TRBV7-2 and TRBJ2-3; 7 nucleotides align to TRBD2. Trimming cost V 1 base and J 10 bases; bases outside gene matches: 8. The CDR3 is 14 amino acids. Germline CDR1 reads SGHTA; CDR2 reads FQGNSA. The CDR3 DNA reads TGTGCCAGCAGCTTAGGGGGAGCGGGGCCATCGCAGTATTTT. Amino acid sequence: CASSLGGAGPSQYF.

This clone was observed a single time. The chain recombines TRBV6-1 with TRBJ2-3; D uncertain. This CDR3 is 14 amino acids long. Trimming pared 4 bases from V and 2 bases from J, leaving 10 bases between. CDR1 MNHNS and CDR2 SASEGT come from the germline V gene. CDR3 sequence reads: CASSVQDFTDTQYF. CDR3 DNA: TGTGCCAGCAGTGTCCAGGATTTCACAGATACGCAGTATTTT.

This clone has just one count. The junction departs from germline at one end; a sequencing error may be responsible. The chain employs TRBV19 and TRBJ2-2; TRBD2 matches at 11 bases. The CDR3 runs 14 residues. Germline CDR1 is LNHDA and CDR2 is SQIVND (reference sequence). CDR3 sequence reads: CASRIAGGTGELFF. CDR3 coding DNA: TGTGCCAGTAGGATAGCGGGAGGGACCGGGGAGCTGTTTTTT.

V gene TRBV7-9 combines with J gene TRBJ2-5; D gene unclear. The germline CDR1 and CDR2 sequences are SEHNR and FQNEAQ (reference sequence). The germline V and J ends were trimmed by 2 bases and 2 bases, with 12 bases remaining between them. The CDR3 contains 15 residues. This chain's CDR3 is CASSLLPTSQETQYF. CDR3 nucleotides: TGTGCCAGCAGCTTATTGCCAACAAGTCAAGAGACCCAGTACTTC.

This chain uses TRBV7-9 with TRBJ2-3, with 9 bases that match TRBD1. Germline trimming cut 5 bases from V and 5 bases from J; bases unmatched to any gene: 20. The CDR3 has 19 residues. Germline CDR1 and CDR2: SEHNR and FQNEAQ (reference sequence). The CDR3 sequence is CASSPSLTTPGTGRDTQYF. The CDR3 DNA reads TGTGCCAGCAGCCCTAGCCTCACCACACCCGGGACAGGGAGAGATACGCAGTATTTT.

This clone has a handful of counts. The chain recombines TRBV9 with TRBJ1-1, with D possibly being TRBD1 (5 bases). The V end lost 5 bases, the J end lost 1 base, and 21 bases lay between the germline ends. Germline-derived CDR1 and CDR2 are SGDLS and YYNGEE. This CDR3 has 17 amino acids. The CDR3 DNA reads TGTGCCAGCAGTGACAGCCGTGATTGGAGGGCGAACACTGAAGCTTTCTTT. It specifies CASSDSRDWRANTEAFF.

The genes are TRBV10-1 and TRBJ2-7; TRBD1 agrees at 8 bases. The CDR3 consists of 12 residues. The germline CDR1 and CDR2 sequences are WNHNN and SYGVQD (reference sequence). V lost 5 bases and J lost 6; bases outside the gene matches: 3. The CDR3 DNA reads TGCGCCAGCAGTTTTACAGGGGGCGAGCAGTACTTC. Translation gives CASSFTGGEQYF.

This clone occurred a few times. The V and J genes are TRBV6-5 and TRBJ2-3; D possibly corresponds to TRBD2 (6 bases). CDR1 MNHEY and CDR2 SVGAGI come from the germline V gene. Trimming removed 2 bases from V and 3 bases from J, with 6 bases in between. This CDR3 is 13 amino acids long. The CDR3 spells CASSYRGTDTQYF. CDR3 DNA sequence: TGTGCCAGCAGTTACCGGGGGACAGATACGCAGTATTTT.

This clone was seen a few times. The rearrangement joins TRBV4-1 to TRBJ1-2; the match to TRBD1 covers 9 bases. Germline V gene lookup returns CDR1 MGHRA and CDR2 YSYEKL. V gave up 1 base and J gave up 4 bases; unmatched junction bases: 4. The CDR3 has 15 amino acids. This CDR3 reads CASSQVPGQGYGYTF. Here the CDR3 DNA reads TGCGCCAGCAGCCAAGTCCCGGGACAGGGCTATGGCTACACCTTC.

The V and J genes are TRBV7-9 and TRBJ1-4, with TRBD1 matching over 11 bases. The germline gives CDR1 SEHNR, CDR2 FQNEAQ (reference sequence). V lost 1 base and J lost 7; bases outside the gene matches: 5. The CDR3 contains 16 residues. The CDR3 DNA reads as TGTGCCAGCAGCTTAGTTTCCGGGACAGGGGGTGAAAAACTGTTTTTT. It is translated as CASSLVSGTGGEKLFF. The whole variable domain, remainder taken from reference TRBV7-9 and TRBJ1-4, is DTGVSQNPRHKITKRGQNVTFRCDPISEHNRLYWYRQTLGQGPEFLTYFQNEAQLEKSRLLSDRFSAERPKGSFSTLEIQRTEQGDSAMYLCASSLVSGTGGEKLFFGSGTQLSVL.

This chain connects TRBV19 to TRBJ2-7, with D unresolved. CDR1 and CDR2 from the germline V gene are LNHDA and SQIVND (reference sequence). The CDR3 has 15 amino acids. Trimming shortened V by 7 bases and J by 6 bases, and 22 bases separated the two germline ends. CDR3 bases: TGTGCCAGTACCTCCGGTCGCGTATCGGGTTCCGAGCAGTACTTC. Its translation is CASTSGRVSGSEQYF. Using reference TRBV19 and TRBJ2-7 for the parts outside the CDR3, the full variable domain is DGGITQSPKYLFRKEGQNVTLSCEQNLNHDAMYWYRQDPGQGLRLIYYSQIVNDFQKGDIAEGYSVSREKKESFPLTVTSAQKNPTAFYLCASTSGRVSGSEQYFGPGTRLTVT.

The chain links TRBV9 to TRBJ2-3; D gene unclear. V lost 0 bases, J lost 0 bases, and 8 bases lay in between. This CDR3 region has 15 residues. Looked up from germline, CDR1 is SGDLS and CDR2 is YYNGEE. The CDR3 sequence: CASSVGAPSTDTQYF. CDR3 nucleotides: TGTGCCAGCAGCGTAGGCGCGCCCAGCACAGATACGCAGTATTTT.

This clone has a handful of counts. The chain employs TRBV10-3 and TRBJ2-3, with TRBD1 matching over 10 bases. CDR1 is ENHRY, CDR2 SYGVKD, per germline. After removal of 2 bases from V and 2 bases from J, the junction contained 1 base not matched to a gene. CDR3 length: 15 amino acids. The CDR3 nucleotides read TGTGCCATCAGTGAGGGGACAGGGGACACAGATACGCAGTATTTT. Translated: CAISEGTGDTDTQYF.

J is TRBJ2-7 and V is TRBV2; D is uncertain. Germline CDR1 is SNHLY and CDR2 is FYNNEI. The CDR3 sequence is 11 residues long. V lost 6 bases, J lost 0 bases, and 3 bases lay in between. The CDR3 here is CASRASYEQYF. In DNA, the CDR3 is TGTGCCAGCAGGGCCTCCTACGAGCAGTACTTC.

The gene calls are TRBV2 and TRBJ2-1, with TRBD2 as a possible D gene (6 bases). The CDR3 runs to 15 residues. The germline gives CDR1 SNHLY, CDR2 FYNNEI. V was pared by 6 bases and J by 7 bases, with 19 bases between. The CDR3 reads CASSVPGLRENEQFF. CDR3 coding DNA: TGTGCCAGCAGCGTCCCGGGACTCAGGGAGAATGAGCAGTTCTTC.

The chain links TRBV7-9 to TRBJ1-1; TRBD1 aligns across 9 bases. The ends lost 4 bases at V and 1 base at J; junction bases unmatched: 4. Germline-derived CDR1 and CDR2 are SEHNR and FQNEAQ (reference sequence). CDR3 length equals 15 residues. The CDR3 DNA is TGTGCCAGCAGCTCCGGGACAGGGTCGAACACTGAAGCTTTCTTT. Encoded protein: CASSSGTGSNTEAFF.

The chain couples TRBV6-1 to TRBJ1-4; D is unresolved. This CDR3 contains 14 residues. Trimming took 7 bases from V and 0 from J, leaving 9 bases between them. Per the germline V gene, CDR1 is MNHNS and CDR2 is SASEGT. The CDR3 reads CASTATTTNEKLFF. Written as DNA, the CDR3 is TGTGCCAGCACGGCAACTACAACTAATGAAAAACTGTTTTTT.

This rearrangement joins TRBV30 to TRBJ1-5, with TRBD1 matching over 7 bases. The CDR3 spans 16 residues. With V trimmed by 0 bases and J by 0 bases, 5 bases remained unmatched. The germline gives CDR1 GTSNPN, CDR2 SVGIG (reference sequence). The CDR3 sequence is CAWSVRTGPSNQPQHF. The CDR3 region has the DNA TGTGCCTGGAGTGTCCGGACAGGACCTAGCAATCAGCCCCAGCATTTT.

The V gene is TRBV4-1, the J gene TRBJ2-1; unclear D gene. With 0 bases removed from V and 3 bases from J, the gap between germline ends came to 12 bases. This CDR3 is 16 amino acids long. In germline, CDR1 is MGHRA, CDR2 YSYEKL. The CDR3 region has the DNA TGCGCCAGCAGCCAAGATATAATAGCAGTCTACAATGAGCAGTTCTTC. It specifies CASSQDIIAVYNEQFF.

J is TRBJ1-1 and V is TRBV14, with D possibly matching TRBD1 (6 bases). Trimming took off 4 bases at V and 3 bases at J, with 12 bases between the two ends. This CDR3 has 14 residues. CDR1 and CDR2 from the germline V gene are SGHDN and FVKESK. For the CDR3, the DNA is TGTGCCAGCAGCCCCCAGGGGATTTACACTGAAGCTTTCTTT. Translation gives CASSPQGIYTEAFF.

The chain has TRBV25-1 and TRBJ1-3; D is ambiguous. CDR1 is MGHDK and CDR2 is SYGVNS in the germline V gene. This CDR3 spans 16 amino acids. V lost 0 bases and J 0 bases, leaving 9 bases between the germline ends. DNA for the CDR3: TGTGCCAGCAGTGAATATAGCAGAGGCTCTGGAAACACCATATATTTT. It encodes CASSEYSRGSGNTIYF.

This chain links TRBV5-3 with TRBJ1-4, with unresolved D. TRBV5-3 is flagged as an ORF with uncertain function. Trimming took 1 base from V and 8 from J, leaving 15 bases between them. The CDR3 totals 15 residues. CDR3 DNA: TGTGCCAGAAGCTTGCCCTCTCCGCCGGGGGAAAAACTGTTTTTT. Translation: CARSLPSPPGEKLFF.

The chain uses TRBV5-1 and TRBJ1-1, with D perhaps TRBD1 (5 bases). V was clipped by 0 bases and J by 3 bases, with 18 bases between them. Germline V gene sequence: CDR1 SGHRS, CDR2 YFSETQ. This CDR3 is built from 17 residues. The CDR3 sequence: CASSLGGSWTFDTEAFF. The CDR3 DNA sequence: TGCGCCAGCAGCTTGGGGGGCAGCTGGACCTTTGACACTGAAGCTTTCTTT.

J is TRBJ1-1 and V is TRBV4-2; D uncertain. The CDR3 has 14 residues. V was clipped by 0 bases and J by 10 bases, with 15 bases between them. In germline, CDR1 is LGHNA, CDR2 YNFKEQ. CDR3 sequence: CASSQESLNPGAFF. The CDR3 DNA reads as TGTGCCAGCAGCCAAGAAAGCCTGAATCCGGGAGCTTTCTTT.